The clone carrying this T cell receptor beta chain has a count of ten or more. Its antigen is unidentified. Individual cDNA molecules received unique molecular identifiers during library preparation. TCRdb fed the 5' RACE reads into MiXCR, producing one record per CDR3 protein. The table records about 35,000 distinct CDR3 sequences, 5% to 6% of them present only once. Germline assignment: CDR1 MNHEY and CDR2 SVGEGT. The CDR3 has 14 residues. V trimming: 5 bases; J trimming: 6 bases; junction bases outside the gene matches: 8. These data originate in a study of early T cells in non-severe SARS-CoV-2 infection. Study information: RNA in bulk from unsorted whole blood was sequenced, and chains were unpaired. Study findings and constraints: Matching with VDJdb favored anti-spike CD8 responses (missing private and CD4 specificities).

The sequence derives from an adult who was a healthcare worker with PCR-confirmed SARS-CoV-2 infection or an uninfected control (not recorded which). The specimen was whole blood. This chain links TRBV6-2 or TRBV6-3 with TRBJ2-3; 7 nucleotides agree with TRBD1. The CDR3 reads CASSNRGPMDTQYF. Written as DNA, the CDR3 is TGTGCCAGCAGTAACAGGGGCCCGATGGATACGCAGTATTTT.